This entry lists 28 T cell receptor beta chains sequenced from one sample in a study of control samples from healthy donors and cancer patients. TCRdb keeps only in-frame clones here, not all; method: immunoSEQ multiplex PCR. This sample has 40,000 to 45,000 clones; just over 70% occur once, and the top ten carry roughly 15%. The sequencing input was formalin-fixed, paraffin-embedded tissue. The receptor set was obtained from a male donor with melanoma.

In its sample, this clone was seen a few times. J is TRBJ2-5 and V is TRBV10-1; D not certain. The CDR3 contains 14 residues. Germline CDR1 WNHNN, CDR2 SYGVQD (reference sequence). V was clipped by 4 bases and J by 0 bases, with 9 bases between them. For the CDR3, the DNA is TGCGCCAGCAGTGCTTCACAGTACCAAGAGACCCAGTACTTC. It specifies CASSASQYQETQYF.

The table lists this clone with a count of one. This rearrangement joins TRBV5-6 to TRBJ2-7; 7 bases are a match to TRBD1. CDR1 is SGHDT and CDR2 is YYEEEE in the germline V gene. The CDR3 covers 13 residues. V shed 3 bases and J 2 bases; nucleotides not matched to a gene: 2. The DNA for the CDR3 is TGTGCCAGCAGCTGGGACAGAACCTACGAGCAGTACTTC. Translation gives CASSWDRTYEQYF.

The chain recombines TRBV5-6 with TRBJ2-3; 11 bases agree with TRBD2. The ends lost 4 bases at V and 1 base at J; junction bases unmatched: 5. This CDR3 is 16 amino acids long. Germline V gene sequence: CDR1 SGHDT, CDR2 YYEEEE. CDR3 protein: CASSPWTSGRTDTQYF. Here the CDR3 DNA reads TGTGCCAGCAGCCCATGGACTAGCGGGCGCACAGATACGCAGTATTTT.

The V gene is TRBV11-2, the J gene TRBJ2-3, with D possibly being TRBD2 (6 bases). Germline-derived CDR1 and CDR2 are SGHAT and FQNNGV. CDR3 length: 14 amino acids. Trimming pared 2 bases from V and 4 bases from J, leaving 10 bases between. CDR3 bases: TGTGCCAGCAGCTTAACAGGAGGGCCAGATACGCAGTATTTT. Amino acid sequence: CASSLTGGPDTQYF.

This clone was found once. The chain couples TRBV11-2 to TRBJ2-7, with a possible D match to TRBD2 (5 bases). The V and J ends lost 3 bases and 4 bases respectively, with 16 bases between them. Germline assignment: CDR1 SGHAT and CDR2 FQNNGV. The CDR3 runs to 15 residues. The CDR3 loop is CASSFIKFAGYEQYF. DNA of the CDR3: TGTGCCAGCAGCTTCATTAAGTTTGCGGGTTACGAGCAGTACTTC.

Here the CDR3 reads CASSQGFGSLSNEQFF. The CDR3 DNA reads as TGTGCCAGCAGCCAAGGGTTCGGGAGTCTCTCCAATGAGCAGTTCTTC. The chain joins TRBV3-1 (or the pseudogene TRBV3-2) to TRBJ2-1, with a tentative D call TRBD2 (6 bases). CDR3 length: 16 amino acids. Trimming shortened V by 1 base and J by 6 bases, and 16 bases separated the two germline ends. CDR1 is LGHDT, CDR2 YNNKEL, per germline (reference sequence).

The rearrangement links TRBV2 to TRBJ2-7; D is ambiguous. This CDR3 region has 11 residues. From germline, CDR1 is SNHLY and CDR2 FYNNEI. The V end was cut by 4 bases, the J end by 3 bases, with 4 bases between. The CDR3 DNA reads TGTGCCAGCAGTGCCGGCTACGAGCAGTACTTC. Translating it yields CASSAGYEQYF. Full variable domain (missing parts from reference TRBV2 and TRBJ2-7): EPEVTQTPSHQVTQMGQEVILRCVPISNHLYFYWYRQILGQKVEFLVSFYNNEISEKSEIFDDQFSVERPDGSNFTLKIRSTKLEDSAMYFCASSAGYEQYFGPGTRLTVT.

The chain is built from TRBV6-5 and TRBJ2-3; no definite D call. V lost 0 bases and J 2 bases, leaving 9 bases between the germline ends. From germline, CDR1 is MNHEY and CDR2 SVGAGI. This CDR3 region has 15 residues. CDR3 protein: CASSYSLTNTDTQYF. The CDR3 region has the DNA TGTGCCAGCAGTTACTCATTAACTAACACAGATACGCAGTATTTT.

Here the CDR3 reads CASGRGNTEAFF. CDR3 DNA: TGTGCCAGCGGGAGAGGGAACACTGAAGCTTTCTTT. The chain recombines TRBV7-9 with TRBJ1-1, with no clear D. Trimming took 8 bases from V and 1 from J, leaving 8 bases between them. Germline V CDR1 and CDR2: SEHNR, FQNEAQ (reference sequence). This CDR3 spans 12 amino acids.

In DNA, the CDR3 is TGTGCCATCGGAAGGGGTATTGACACCGGGGAGCTGTTTTTT. Translation gives CAIGRGIDTGELFF. V and J are TRBV10-3 and TRBJ2-2, with D possibly TRBD1 on 5 matching bases. CDR1 and CDR2 (germline): ENHRY, SYGVKD. The CDR3 spans 14 residues. V was pared by 8 bases and J by 3 bases, with 13 bases between.

This chain links TRBV24-1 with TRBJ2-5; D may be TRBD1 or TRBD2 (6 bases each). V shed 4 bases and J shed 5 bases, with 16 bases lying between them. The CDR3 extends over 15 amino acids. Germline lookup yields CDR1 KGHDR and CDR2 SFDVKD. CDR3 amino acids: CATSDRTGRSETQYF. The DNA for the CDR3 is TGTGCCACCAGTGACCGTACAGGGAGGTCGGAGACCCAGTACTTC.

This clone showed up just a few times. The chain uses TRBV30 and TRBJ2-7, with a possible D match to TRBD1 (6 bases). V was cut by 0 bases and J by 4 bases, with 16 bases left in between. CDR3 length: 15 residues. Germline V lookup: CDR1 GTSNPN, CDR2 SVGIG (reference sequence). DNA of the CDR3: TGTGCCTGGAGTGTCCCAGGGGCCATGGGGTACGAGCAGTACTTC. It yields the protein CAWSVPGAMGYEQYF.

V gene TRBV7-9 combines with J gene TRBJ1-5, with a weak D call TRBD1 (5 bases). Germline CDR1 SEHNR, CDR2 FQNEAQ (reference sequence). V lost 5 bases to trimming and J lost 3 bases, with 11 bases between them. This CDR3 has 14 amino acids. The CDR3, as DNA: TGTGCCAGCAGCCTGGGGGGAAACAATCAGCCCCAGCATTTT. It is translated as CASSLGGNNQPQHF.

This chain connects TRBV2 to TRBJ2-7; possibly TRBD2 for D (5 bases). The CDR3 sequence is 14 residues long. The V end was cut by 6 bases, the J end by 0 bases, with 12 bases between. The germline V gene has CDR1 SNHLY and CDR2 FYNNEI. The CDR3 coding sequence is TGTGCCAGCAGGATACGGGAACACTCCTACGAGCAGTACTTC. It yields the protein CASRIREHSYEQYF.

The V gene is TRBV5-4, the J gene TRBJ2-6; TRBD2 is a possible D gene (5 bases). Trimming shortened V by 0 bases and J by 2 bases, and 6 bases separated the two germline ends. The CDR3 totals 15 residues. In germline, CDR1 is SGHNT, CDR2 YYREEE (reference sequence). CDR3 residues: CASSLAGAGANVLTF. The CDR3 DNA sequence: TGTGCCAGCAGCTTGGCCGGGGCTGGGGCCAACGTCCTGACTTTC.

The chain links TRBV10-2 to TRBJ1-3, with D tentatively TRBD1 (5 bases). The V and J ends lost 1 base and 3 bases respectively, with 19 bases between them. Germline V gene lookup returns CDR1 WSHSY and CDR2 SAAADI. CDR3 length: 18 residues. The CDR3 nucleotides are TGCGCCAGCAGTGAGTTTTGGCAGGGAGCCGCGGTTGGAAACACCATATATTTT. Translated: CASSEFWQGAAVGNTIYF.

This clone appeared a few times. This rearrangement joins TRBV21-1 to TRBJ2-7; no DNA check was done on the table's D call, TRBD1. TRBV21-1 is an annotated pseudogene. CDR3 length: 16 residues. CDR3 bases: TGTGCCAGCAGCAAAGCAGGGGACAGGGACCCCTACGAGCAGTACTTC. Amino acid sequence: CASSKAGDRDPYEQYF.

The chain carries TRBV6-2 or TRBV6-3 and TRBJ2-7; 7 nucleotides agree with TRBD1. Germline V gene data show CDR1 as MNHEY and CDR2 as SVGEGT. The CDR3 consists of 16 residues. The V and J ends lost 0 bases and 0 bases, in that order; junction bases with no gene match: 5. The CDR3 nucleotides are TGTGCCAGCAGTTACTCGACGGGACAGTTCTCCTACGAGCAGTACTTC. Its translation is CASSYSTGQFSYEQYF.

The J gene is TRBJ2-2, the V gene TRBV18, with D maybe TRBD2 (6 bases). CDR1 and CDR2 from the germline V gene are KGHSH and LQKENI. V gave up 6 bases and J gave up 8 bases, with 22 bases separating them. This CDR3 region has 16 residues. The CDR3 loop is CASSRPSVGTSGELFF. In nucleotides, the CDR3 is TGTGCCAGCTCCCGCCCTAGCGTCGGGACCTCTGGGGAGCTGTTTTTT.

The chain uses TRBV7-6 and TRBJ2-3; possibly TRBD2 for D (5 bases). The CDR3 has 17 residues. Germline-derived CDR1 and CDR2 are SGHVS and FNYEAQ. Trimming took off 4 bases at V and 0 bases at J, with 17 bases between the two ends. CDR3 bases: TGTGCCAGCAGCTCCGTCCGGACTGGAAAAAGCACAGATACGCAGTATTTT. Encoded protein: CASSSVRTGKSTDTQYF.

The J gene is TRBJ2-1, the V gene TRBV29-1, with 9 positions matching TRBD2. Germline assignment: CDR1 SQVTM and CDR2 ANQGSEA. CDR3 length equals 16 residues. After removal of 1 base from V and 8 bases from J, the junction contained 12 bases not matched to a gene. The CDR3 region is CSVEGASGNVVYEQFF. CDR3 coding DNA: TGCAGCGTTGAAGGGGCTAGCGGGAACGTAGTATATGAGCAGTTCTTC.

This clone was observed a single time. The rearrangement joins TRBV27 to TRBJ1-5; D unclear. Trimming removed 5 bases at V and 4 bases at J, with 6 bases between. The CDR3 length is 12 residues. The germline V gene encodes CDR1 MNHEY and CDR2 SMNVEV (reference sequence). The chain's CDR3 is CASSTRNQPQHF. The CDR3 DNA reads TGTGCCAGCAGTACCAGGAATCAGCCCCAGCATTTT.

The CDR3 DNA is TGCGCCAGCAGCCAGCGGGAGAGCAGGGACGAGCAGTACTTC. Its translation is CASSQRESRDEQYF. This chain links TRBV10-2 with TRBJ2-7; the match to TRBD2 covers 8 bases. CDR1 is WSHSY and CDR2 is SAAADI in the germline V gene. Trimming took 6 bases from V and 5 from J; bases not matched to a gene: 9. The CDR3 sequence is 14 residues long.

The rearrangement uses TRBV28 and TRBJ1-6; D is uncertain. CDR1 is MDHEN and CDR2 is SYDVKM in the germline V gene. V was shortened by 0 bases and J by 7 bases, with 16 bases between the two germline ends. The CDR3 loop spans 17 amino acids. Here the CDR3 DNA reads TGTGCCAGCAGTTTATGGATAGGGTTCGTCCTCAATTCACCCCTCCACTTT. It is translated as CASSLWIGFVLNSPLHF. The full variable domain, completed using reference TRBV28 and TRBJ1-6, is DVKVTQSSRYLVKRTGEKVFLECVQDMDHENMFWYRQDPGLGLRLIYFSYDVKMKEKGDIPEGYSVSREKKERFSLILESASTNQTSMYLCASSLWIGFVLNSPLHFGNGTRLTVT.

This clone was counted only a few times. The genes are TRBV19 and TRBJ1-2; TRBD1 is a possible D gene (6 bases). The V gene's germline CDR1 is LNHDA and CDR2 SQIVND (reference sequence). Trimming left V 4 bases short and J 7 bases short, with 19 bases between. The CDR3 is 15 residues long. CDR3 region: CASSTDDRLLGGYTF. CDR3 bases: TGTGCCAGTAGTACGGACGACAGGTTGCTAGGTGGCTACACCTTC.

This rearrangement joins TRBV30 to TRBJ1-4, with TRBD1 matching over 9 bases. The J segment lost 7 bases and the V segment lost 5 bases, leaving 8 bases of the junction unmatched. This CDR3 has 14 residues. Germline CDR1 and CDR2: GTSNPN and SVGIG (reference sequence). In nucleotides, the CDR3 is TGTGCCTGGGACAGGGGGTTCGGGAGTGAAAAACTGTTTTTT. This sequence encodes CAWDRGFGSEKLFF. The complete variable domain, with remaining parts taken from reference TRBV30 and TRBJ1-4, reads SQTIHQWPATLVQPVGSPLSLECTVEGTSNPNLYWYRQAAGRGLQLLFYSVGIGQISSEVPQNLSASRPQDRQFILSSKKLLLSDSGFYLCAWDRGFGSEKLFFGSGTQLSVL.

This chain connects TRBV28 to TRBJ2-5; D is ambiguous. V was cut by 7 bases and J by 4 bases, with 10 bases left in between. The CDR3 is made up of 12 amino acids. Germline loops: CDR1 MDHEN, CDR2 SYDVKM. CDR3 sequence reads: CASTVIGETQYF. The CDR3 DNA reads as TGTGCCAGCACTGTAATAGGAGAGACCCAGTACTTC.

V usage is TRBV10-2 and J usage is TRBJ2-7, with 7 bases matching TRBD2. This CDR3 is 14 amino acids long. With V trimmed by 7 bases and J by 2 bases, 8 bases remained unmatched. The germline V gene encodes CDR1 WSHSY and CDR2 SAAADI. As DNA, the CDR3 is TGCGCCAGCAACCCCGGACTAGTTACCTACGAGCAGTACTTC. This translates into CASNPGLVTYEQYF.